The T cell receptor (beta chain) described here comes from a study of cytomegalovirus exposure and HLA in healthy donors (dated by TCRdb to about 2017). Turning to the overall study: In an earlier analysis of roughly 590 of the donors, roughly 300 Gb of sequence data and 120 million or so unique TCR beta sequences from about 180 million T cells were reported. The number of typed donors differed by locus: roughly 620-640 for A, B, C, DRB1 and DQB1; 522 for DQA1; around 610 for DPA1; and around 490 for DPB1. In an earlier analysis of 550 to 700 of the donors, high-throughput TCR beta sequencing was used to judge whether each TCR beta V gene segment behaved as functional or pseudogenic. The study aimed to test whether signatures of past pathogen exposure could be identified by cataloging public T cell receptors. Both class I and class II loci were covered by HLA typing, at four-digit resolution. To predict cytomegalovirus infection status, the study brought together high-throughput TCR immunosequencing, statistical association of individual TCRs with disease status, and machine learning. Every repertoire in the discovery cohort had been generated on one and the same sequencing platform. Because of strong linkage in the cohort, 4 to 6 DR-DQ haplotypes were treated as single units for association and clustering. In the later analysis, no new phenotypic data were used to find candidate immune exposures; instead, reliance was placed on TCR beta sequences and their occurrence across donors. In addition to the first cohort of 650 to 800 subjects, a separate validation cohort of 100 to 150 different subjects was used. Donor age, sex, ethnicity and CMV serostatus were compiled alongside the repertoire data. A later analysis re-examined previously published TCR beta repertoires from 600 to 700 donors and added high-resolution HLA genotyping to investigate patterns of TCR occurrence. Among the approximately 430 genotyped donors, roughly 80% belonged to the genetic ancestry cluster associated with self-reported Caucasian donors. Roughly 300 gigabases of sequencing data and tens of millions of unique TCR sequences were included in an early release covering about 620 HLA-typed donors. The study profiled the T cell repertoires of hundreds of subjects by immunosequencing and related them to cytomegalovirus serostatus. Across some 400 genotyped donors of the cohort, an average of approximately 200,000 unique TCR beta nucleotide sequences per donor were sequenced, and approximately 17% of those sequences were non-productive. A later genetic analysis used genome-wide SNP genotypes for about 55% of the 666 donors, treating that subset as a discovery cohort. Study-wide conclusions, independent of this receptor: An earlier analysis of 587 of the donors showed that most TCR beta V segments appeared in productive rearrangements either about 87% or about 30% of the time, which broadly matched IMGT annotations. According to a later analysis, TCR association rates differed among HLA loci, with DRB1 alleles showing the most associated TCRs and HLA-C alleles showing the fewest. At a false discovery rate of 0.05, a later analysis linked about 16,000 TCR beta sequences to specific HLA alleles. A later genetic analysis associated a missense DCLRE1C variant with V-gene and J-gene trimming of TCR beta chains, and an independent cohort replicated the association. Linkage disequilibrium might explain the correlated functional status among segregating V segments, but an unknown experimental factor could not be ruled out. It was suggested by the authors that the approach could potentially be generalized to other disease states and immunological phenotypes. The study listed 150 to 200 TCR beta chains as associated with cytomegalovirus. Some 16 rarely observed V segments, including chromosome 9 orphons, were excluded from the earlier analysis of a few hundred of the donors because counts were too low. The presence/absence analyses assumed that sequencing depth was roughly uniform across donors, and that assumption may not be true. The 87-base-pair reads could not distinguish some IMGT-functional V segments, including TRBV6-2 and TRBV6-3, so those segments were excluded. The only immune exposure information available for the cohort was CMV serostatus. Most CMV-associated TCR beta chains appeared to be HLA-restricted in a later analysis, and the HLA associations seemed to be driven largely by CMV exposure. The classifier was reported to diagnose cytomegalovirus status with high specificity and sensitivity in both the original and validation cohorts. A later analysis reported that several top co-occurrence clusters appeared linked to parvovirus B19, influenza, CMV and Epstein-Barr virus. Because some donors lacked HLA typing at each locus, the association tests relied only on the typed subset. When HLA alleles, especially DR and DQ, strongly co-occurred, TCR associations were difficult to assign to individual alleles. This cohort had only TCR beta chains sequenced, and the lack of alpha or paired-chain data limited which features could be detected. A further reported finding was that TCR beta sequences accurately predicted the HLA-A and HLA-B alleles for most subjects in the first cohort. In vitro tests confirmed that three of the cytomegalovirus-associated TCR beta chains recognize cytomegalovirus antigens. A group of highly shared sequence variants was considered likely to be a technical artifact of the sequencing pipeline. Most TCR sequences were observed very rarely across donors, whereas some public TCRs were present in many individuals. A later analysis found that HLA-associated TCR beta chains were more clonally expanded and had lower generation probabilities than equally common non-associated chains. According to a later genetic analysis, donors in an Asian-associated ancestry cluster had fewer N-insertions in productive TCRs than the roughly 660-donor mean.

In total, fewer than 750 healthy bone marrow donors made up the cohort. All cohort members were sampled while nominally healthy, although unrecorded immune exposures were likely present. The donor tested CMV seronegative, placing the donor among the 350 or so seronegative members of the cohort. Each donor provided a peripheral blood sample, and peripheral blood mononuclear cells were used for TCR beta sequencing. The Qiagen DNeasy Blood Extraction Kit was used to extract genomic DNA from the blood cell samples. The library was obtained by the immunoSEQ multiplex PCR assay. The multiplex PCR relied on a mix of 60 forward primers for TCR Vbeta segments and 13 reverse primers for TCR Jbeta segments. A multiplex PCR assay on genomic DNA amplified the CDR3 region of rearranged TCR beta genes. The amplified TCR beta libraries were sequenced on the Illumina HiSeq System as 87-base-pair reads. Per the source publication's procedure: A later analysis counted 75 million to 100 million unique TCR beta chains across the 666 repertoires, and 9.5 million to 11 million of these chains were shared by at least two donors. Raw reads were error-corrected and collapsed into unique sequences by a nearest-neighbor algorithm in which closely related sequences were merged to remove PCR and sequencing errors. V, D and J gene segments were assigned by aligning CDR3 sequences to IMGT reference sequences. For a sequence to be retained, at least a six-nucleotide match to both a V gene segment and a J gene segment was required. Rearrangements were called productive when the CDR3 lacked stop codons and stayed in frame with V and J; all others were non-productive. CDR3 was defined according to IMGT convention as the region running from the second conserved V-encoded cysteine to the conserved J-encoded phenylalanine. Sequences without an unambiguous match to a single V gene segment were excluded from the earlier analysis of approximately 600 of the donors. In an earlier analysis of about 590 of the donors, a V segment was called functional when productive rearrangements were above 56.7%, and segregating when the standard deviation between donors exceeded 5%. A statistical classification framework was built for diagnosing cytomegalovirus status from the catalog of TCR beta chain sequences. A later analysis assigned V and J genes by comparing TCR nucleotide sequences with IMGT/GENE-DB human TR gene sequences. The TCRdist pipeline was used in a later analysis to assign CDR3 sequences and most-parsimonious VDJ recombination scenarios. In a later analysis, each TCR beta chain was defined by its CDR3 amino acid sequence together with its V-gene family, and reads without a unique V-gene family were excluded. A later analysis removed over 500 highly shared, low-generation-probability nucleotide sequences to deal with suspected cross-contamination and a sequencing artifact. In a later analysis, a clonal expansion index for each public chain was calculated from normalized within-repertoire ranks of inferred template counts. In a later analysis, generation probabilities were computed using a VDJ recombination model fitted to out-of-frame rearrangements, and the results were checked against IGoR. A later analysis scored TCR-TCR, TCR-HLA and TCR-CMV co-occurrence with hypergeometric tests, applying a repertoire-size bias correction to TCR pairs. A later analysis estimated false discovery rates by permuting HLA or CMV assignments 20 times. In a later analysis, co-occurring TCRs were grouped using DBSCAN, and TCRdist sequence similarity was added for clustering within HLA-allele-positive subsets. Repertoires with fewer than 30,000 or more than 120,000 public chains were left out of co-occurrence clustering, as were five repertoires with anomalous nucleotide sharing. Entries here come from immuneACCESS through TCRdb and include only in-frame sequences with V and J called. Some clones fail to appear in such tables; in the studies checked, an unresolved V gene covers under half of the shortfall, and the cause of the remainder is unknown. V and J calls and clone size are those listed in that table; D and trimming were worked out from the DNA. For this sample there are 100,000 to 150,000 clones; 70% to 80% appear just once. Together, the top ten hold 1.3% to 1.5% of the sample.

There are 16 amino acids in the CDR3, from cysteine to phenylalanine inclusive. Left in the record is the CDR3 DNA by itself, 48 bases read in frame from the first base. The germline ends are 16 bases apart after V is trimmed by 0 bases and J by 5 bases. According to the germline V gene, CDR1 reads SGHTA and CDR2 reads FQGNSA. This clone is a singleton in its sample. There is no known antigen for this receptor. Base qualities are not provided; no much larger clone lies one nucleotide away. In this chain, TRBV7-2 is recombined with TRBJ2-5; confidence is insufficient to name the D gene. The sequence derives from a female donor in good health and CMV-seronegative. The specimen was PBMCs. For the CDR3, the sequence is CASSLARAADLETQYF. The nucleotide sequence reads TGTGCCAGCAGCTTAGCGCGAGCAGCCGACTTGGAGACCCAGTACTTC.